Below, 16 T cell receptor beta chains from the same sample are listed, as sequenced in a study of control samples from healthy donors and cancer patients. Here immunoSEQ multiplex PCR was the method, and the copy in TCRdb shows in-frame clones only, minus some. The sample shows roughly 95,000 clones, approximately 86% of them seen only once. The sequencing sample was made of blood. The origin of the receptors is a man between 25 and 39 years old in good health.

This clone was seen more than once but under ten times. The chain joins TRBV10-2 to TRBJ2-7, with a tentative D call TRBD2 (6 bases). There are 13 residues in the CDR3. With 0 bases removed from V and 6 bases from J, the gap between germline ends came to 9 bases. In germline, CDR1 is WSHSY, CDR2 SAAADI. The CDR3 loop is CASSESRDFEQYF. Here the CDR3 DNA reads TGCGCCAGCAGTGAGTCTCGGGACTTCGAGCAGTACTTC.

The chain uses TRBV5-6 and TRBJ1-4; 7 nucleotides match TRBD1. The germline gives CDR1 SGHDT, CDR2 YYEEEE. The CDR3 runs to 18 residues. Unmatched junction bases numbered 16, after V lost 0 bases and J lost 8 bases. In DNA, the CDR3 is TGTGCCAGCAGCTTGGATACTCGGCGTGGCAGGGGGGAAGAAAAACTGTTTTTT. Its translation: CASSLDTRRGRGEEKLFF.

The rearrangement uses TRBV4-1 and TRBJ1-1; D is uncertain. The V gene's germline CDR1 is MGHRA and CDR2 YSYEKL. With 3 bases removed from V and 0 bases from J, the gap between germline ends came to 8 bases. The CDR3 runs to 14 residues. In DNA, the CDR3 is TGCGCCAGCAGCCAGGGAGCTTTGAACACTGAAGCTTTCTTT. Protein product: CASSQGALNTEAFF.

This clone came up once. This rearrangement joins TRBV28 to TRBJ1-4; unclear D gene. This CDR3 comprises 14 residues. V was trimmed by 7 bases and J by 3 bases, leaving 12 bases between them. Germline V gene sequence: CDR1 MDHEN, CDR2 SYDVKM. CDR3 DNA: TGTGCCAGCAACTCCCACGAGGCTAATGAAAAACTGTTTTTT. Its protein product is CASNSHEANEKLFF.

The chain recombines TRBV9 with TRBJ1-5, with 8 bases lining up with TRBD1. The germline CDR1 and CDR2 sequences are SGDLS and YYNGEE. V lost 4 bases, J lost 6 bases, and 6 bases stayed unmatched. The CDR3 extends over 14 amino acids. CDR3 loop: CASSPGQGGQPQHF. The CDR3 DNA is TGTGCCAGCAGCCCCGGACAGGGAGGTCAGCCCCAGCATTTT.

V is TRBV3-1 (or the pseudogene TRBV3-2) and J is TRBJ2-3; D is possibly TRBD1 or TRBD2 (5 bases each). Germline V gene lookup returns CDR1 LGHDT and CDR2 YNNKEL (reference sequence). This CDR3 region has 15 residues. The germline V and J ends were trimmed by 3 bases and 7 bases, with 17 bases remaining between them. The DNA for the CDR3 is TGTGCCAGCAGCCAGGGCTTTACCGGGGCCAATACGCAGTATTTT. It yields the protein CASSQGFTGANTQYF.

This CDR3 reads CASSLGPSGSYEQYF. CDR3 nucleotides: TGTGCCAGCAGCCTCGGTCCTAGCGGGAGTTACGAGCAGTACTTC. The chain employs TRBV7-9 and TRBJ2-7, with TRBD2 identical over 10 bases. With 5 bases clipped from V and 4 bases from J, the junction kept 8 bases outside the gene matches. Germline CDR1 SEHNR, CDR2 FQNEAQ (reference sequence). CDR3 length: 15 residues.

The chain uses TRBV5-8 and TRBJ2-2; 7 bases are a match to TRBD1. V was clipped by 6 bases and J by 5 bases; unmatched bases: 7. The CDR3 totals 14 residues. The germline CDR1 and CDR2 sequences are SGHTS and YDEGEE. Here the CDR3 reads CASTGRGPTGELFF. The CDR3 DNA is TGTGCCAGCACGGGTAGGGGGCCGACCGGGGAGCTGTTTTTT.

The chain carries TRBV27 and TRBJ1-2; weak D call: TRBD1 (6 bases). The CDR3 covers 15 residues. Between the trimmed V and J ends, which lost 6 bases and 2 bases, there was a span of 16 bases. In germline, CDR1 is MNHEY, CDR2 SMNVEV (reference sequence). DNA of the CDR3: TGTGCCAGCAGGGAAAGGGCAGGGGCGAACTATGGCTACACCTTC. Its protein product is CASRERAGANYGYTF.

The chain links TRBV7-6 to TRBJ2-1, with TRBD2 matching 9 bases. Per the germline V gene, CDR1 is SGHVS and CDR2 is FNYEAQ. Unmatched junction bases numbered 16, after V lost 4 bases and J lost 6 bases. The CDR3 contains 18 residues. CDR3 DNA sequence: TGTGCCAGCAGCTCCCCCGCTAGCGGGGTTGTAAATGCCAATGAGCAGTTCTTC. It yields the protein CASSSPASGVVNANEQFF.

V usage is TRBV11-2 and J usage is TRBJ1-1, with no clear D. Trimming removed 2 bases from V and 4 bases from J, with 8 bases in between. The CDR3 sequence is 13 residues long. In germline, CDR1 is SGHAT, CDR2 FQNNGV. CDR3 amino acids: CASSLLEGTEAFF. The CDR3 DNA sequence: TGTGCCAGCAGCTTATTGGAGGGCACTGAAGCTTTCTTT.

This chain uses TRBV4-1 with TRBJ2-7, with TRBD1 as a possible D gene (6 bases). In germline, CDR1 is MGHRA, CDR2 YSYEKL. This CDR3 comprises 16 residues. Trimming removed 3 bases at V and 0 bases at J, with 15 bases between. The CDR3 DNA reads TGCGCCAGCAGCCACCTCAGGGGTACTTCCTCCTACGAGCAGTACTTC. As protein: CASSHLRGTSSYEQYF.

The chain couples TRBV2 to TRBJ2-4, with 10 positions matching TRBD2. The CDR3 contains 16 residues. Germline assignment: CDR1 SNHLY and CDR2 FYNNEI. Germline trimming cut 6 bases from V and 5 bases from J; bases unmatched to any gene: 10. CDR3 coding DNA: TGTGCCAGCAGCACACCTAGCGGGAGTCTCCAAAACATTCAGTACTTC. Translation: CASSTPSGSLQNIQYF. The complete variable domain, with remaining parts taken from reference TRBV2 and TRBJ2-4, reads EPEVTQTPSHQVTQMGQEVILRCVPISNHLYFYWYRQILGQKVEFLVSFYNNEISEKSEIFDDQFSVERPDGSNFTLKIRSTKLEDSAMYFCASSTPSGSLQNIQYFGAGTRLSVL.

The chain has TRBV5-1 and TRBJ2-5, with 10 bases aligning to TRBD2. This CDR3 comprises 16 residues. V dropped 4 bases and J dropped 5; count of bases not matched to a gene: 11. CDR1 is SGHRS, CDR2 YFSETQ, per germline. CDR3 sequence (DNA): TGCGCCAGCAGCCCCAAGCTAGCGGGAGATTTGGAGACCCAGTACTTC. Translation gives CASSPKLAGDLETQYF. Full variable domain (remainder filled in from reference TRBV5-1 and TRBJ2-5): KAGVTQTPRYLIKTRGQQVTLSCSPISGHRSVSWYQQTPGQGLQFLFEYFSETQRNKGNFPGRFSGRQFSNSRSEMNVSTLELGDSALYLCASSPKLAGDLETQYFGPGTRLLVL.

The V call is TRBV15, the J call TRBJ2-7; 10 bases fit TRBD2. This CDR3 is 16 amino acids long. Germline lookup yields CDR1 LNHNV and CDR2 YYDKDF (reference sequence). V lost 5 bases, J lost 3 bases, and 10 bases stayed unmatched. CDR3 residues: CATSVRSGRDFYEQYF. The CDR3 region has the DNA TGTGCCACCAGCGTACGCAGCGGGAGGGATTTCTACGAGCAGTACTTC.

The chain uses TRBV2 and TRBJ1-1, with D possibly matching TRBD1 (5 bases). CDR3 length equals 14 residues. Trimming pared 7 bases from V and 7 bases from J, leaving 19 bases between. Germline CDR1 SNHLY, CDR2 FYNNEI. The CDR3 DNA reads as TGTGCCAGCACCCAAGCAGGGACGGAGTATGAAGCTTTCTTT. Protein product: CASTQAGTEYEAFF.